The entry that follows covers one T cell receptor beta chain sequence. This CDR3 has 14 amino acids. V shed 8 bases, J shed 1 base, and the junction held 7 bases outside the gene matches. Germline V lookup: CDR1 SNHLY, CDR2 FYNNEI. The sample comes from a study of shared clonotypes between healthy human individuals. On the study more broadly: In total, the donors were two women and a few men aged 18 to 49.

The data were produced by immunoSEQ multiplex PCR, yet TCRdb's version contains in-frame clones alone and is incomplete. The sample holds about 600,000 clones, roughly 79% seen once. Sequenced sample: PBMCs. This TCR derives from a woman aged 40 to 55 in good health. Some clones in this sample may be carry-over from other donors' samples. This chain links TRBV2 with TRBJ2-7, with TRBD1 identical over 8 bases. The CDR3 is CASRGTGRSYEQYF. Here the CDR3 DNA reads TGTGCCAGCCGAGGGACAGGACGGTCCTACGAGCAGTACTTC.